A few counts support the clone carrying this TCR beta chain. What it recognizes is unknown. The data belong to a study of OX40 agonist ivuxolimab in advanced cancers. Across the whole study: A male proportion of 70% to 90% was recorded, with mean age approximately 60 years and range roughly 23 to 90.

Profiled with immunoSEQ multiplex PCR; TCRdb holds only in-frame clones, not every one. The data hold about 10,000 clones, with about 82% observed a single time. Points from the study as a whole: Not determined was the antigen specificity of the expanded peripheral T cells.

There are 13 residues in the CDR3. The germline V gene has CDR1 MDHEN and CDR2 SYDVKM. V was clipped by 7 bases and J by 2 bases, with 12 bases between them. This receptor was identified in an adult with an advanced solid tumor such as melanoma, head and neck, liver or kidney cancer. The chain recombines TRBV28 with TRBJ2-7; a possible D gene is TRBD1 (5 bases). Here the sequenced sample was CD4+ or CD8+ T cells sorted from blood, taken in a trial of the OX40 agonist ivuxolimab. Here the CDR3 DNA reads TGTGCCAGCACCCGTCAGGGTACCTACGAGCAGTACTTC. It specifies CASTRQGTYEQYF.